The following is a T cell receptor beta chain sequence with its context. Its antigen target is currently unknown. Base qualities are not provided; no much larger clone lies one nucleotide away. This entry is derived from a study of radiotherapy plus CTLA-4 blockade in lung cancer (dated by TCRdb to between 2017 and 2018). Regarding the research as a whole: Objective responses were observed in approximately 19% of enrolled patients, and disease control was achieved in less than 40%. What the study reported, not specific to this receptor: The strongest predictors of response were reported to be early dynamic shifts in blood T cell clones along with a rise in serum interferon-beta following radiation. After treatment with radiotherapy and ipilimumab, TCR clones that came from tumors expanded in the peripheral blood.

The library was generated by the immunoSEQ multiplex PCR assay. TCRdb took this table from immuneACCESS and kept in-frame rearrangements with V and J called. Such tables lack part of the clones; where checked against another copy, unresolved V genes explain under half of the gap, and the rest is unexplained. Counted in this sample were 90,000 or so clones; 83% of them appeared once. Together, the top ten hold roughly 0.84% of the sample. Including the terminal cysteine and phenylalanine, the CDR3 comprises 18 residues. Only the CDR3 region is kept as DNA, spanning 54 bases read in frame from base 1. Trimming takes 2 bases from V and 0 bases from J, and the germline ends sit 17 bases apart. CDR1 and CDR2, looked up from the germline V gene, are MGHRA and YSYEKL. Focal radiation therapy combined with CTLA-4 blockade (ipilimumab) was tested in patients with chemo-refractory metastatic non-small-cell lung cancer.

The source material was peripheral blood, sampled from a patient treated with radiotherapy plus ipilimumab. The clonotype originates from a human donor with non-small cell lung cancer who had stable disease on radiotherapy plus ipilimumab. The chain joins TRBV4-1 to TRBJ2-1; no D gene call is confident. This receptor has the CDR3 CASSQSDPKRSSYNEQFF. DNA sequence: TGCGCCAGCAGCCAATCCGACCCCAAAAGGAGCTCCTACAATGAGCAGTTCTTC.